Below, 10 T cell receptor beta chains from the same sample are listed, as sequenced in a study of blood T cell repertoires in COVID-19. The assay was immunoSEQ multiplex PCR, and TCRdb's table has in-frame clones only and misses some. Among approximately 470,000 clones listed, roughly 90% were seen once. Sequencing was performed on PBMCs or T cells enriched from blood (not recorded which). Every receptor here comes from a woman between 18 and 30 years old who had recovered from COVID-19.

V and J are TRBV28 and TRBJ2-3, with D perhaps TRBD2 (5 bases). The CDR3 is 15 residues long. Germline lookup yields CDR1 MDHEN and CDR2 SYDVKM. V was shortened by 6 bases and J by 1 base, with 14 bases between the two germline ends. CDR3 sequence reads: CASSSPAGGTDTQYF. The DNA for the CDR3 is TGTGCCAGCAGCTCCCCGGCCGGGGGCACAGATACGCAGTATTTT.

The chain carries TRBV7-2 and TRBJ1-4, with 9 bases matching TRBD1. Germline trimming cut 0 bases from V and 8 bases from J; bases unmatched to any gene: 10. Per germline, CDR1 SGHTA and CDR2 FQGNSA. The CDR3 totals 17 residues. CDR3 sequence (DNA): TGTGCCAGCAGCTTAGCGAGGGGGACAGGGCTAGGGGAAAAACTGTTTTTT. Translating gives CASSLARGTGLGEKLFF.

V usage is TRBV5-4 and J usage is TRBJ2-7; 14 positions match TRBD2. CDR1 and CDR2 from the germline V gene are SGHNT and YYREEE (reference sequence). This CDR3 has 15 amino acids. V was clipped by 2 bases and J by 5 bases; unmatched bases: 3. The DNA for the CDR3 is TGTGCCAGCAGCTTTGGACTAGCGGGGGGAAACGAGCAGTACTTC. As protein: CASSFGLAGGNEQYF.

The chain links TRBV6-5 to TRBJ2-7, with TRBD1 matching 8 bases. With V trimmed by 6 bases and J by 3 bases, 7 bases remained unmatched. This CDR3 comprises 14 residues. The germline CDR1 and CDR2 sequences are MNHEY and SVGAGI. CDR3 nucleotides: TGTGCCAGCAGGAAGACAGGGGCCGACTACGAGCAGTACTTC. Translating it yields CASRKTGADYEQYF.

This clone appeared a few times. The genes are TRBV10-3 and TRBJ1-2, with 7 bases lining up with TRBD1. Germline-derived CDR1 and CDR2 are ENHRY and SYGVKD. J was trimmed by 7 bases and V by 9 bases; bases with no gene match: 11. There are 13 residues in the CDR3. The CDR3 loop is CAMQSGGFGGYTF. In DNA, the CDR3 is TGTGCCATGCAATCAGGGGGGTTCGGTGGCTACACCTTC.

This clone turned up a few times. V is TRBV18 and J is TRBJ1-1; tentatively, D is TRBD1 (6 bases). This CDR3 comprises 14 residues. Per germline, CDR1 KGHSH and CDR2 LQKENI. Trimming removed 5 bases from V and 1 base from J, with 11 bases in between. In nucleotides, the CDR3 is TGTGCCAGCTCATTTGAGACAGGGAACACTGAAGCTTTCTTT. This encodes CASSFETGNTEAFF.

The V call is TRBV24-1, the J call TRBJ2-2, with 7 nucleotides matching TRBD1. The ends lost 3 bases at V and 5 bases at J; junction bases unmatched: 8. The CDR3 spans 16 residues. Germline V gives CDR1 KGHDR, CDR2 SFDVKD. The CDR3 is CATSDARQGYTGELFF. In DNA form, the CDR3 reads TGTGCCACCAGTGATGCCCGACAGGGTTATACCGGGGAGCTGTTTTTT.

V usage is TRBV6-2 or TRBV6-3 and J usage is TRBJ1-2; the D gene is possibly TRBD1 (5 bases). The V and J ends lost 6 bases and 5 bases respectively, with 13 bases between them. CDR1 and CDR2 from the germline V gene are MNHEY and SVGEGT. CDR3 length: 13 residues. CDR3 coding DNA: TGTGCCAGCAGGCCTGGGACTGCATATGGCTACACCTTC. Translated: CASRPGTAYGYTF.

The rearrangement links TRBV6-5 to TRBJ1-1, with TRBD1 matching over 9 bases. The CDR3 covers 14 residues. The V gene end was trimmed by 6 bases and the J gene end by 3 bases; junction bases not matched to a gene: 5. Germline CDR1 reads MNHEY; CDR2 reads SVGAGI. Here the CDR3 reads CASRLRDRDTEAFF. For the CDR3, the DNA is TGTGCCAGCAGGCTCCGGGACAGGGACACTGAAGCTTTCTTT.

This chain links TRBV9 with TRBJ2-3; 8 nucleotides align to TRBD2. Germline CDR1 reads SGDLS; CDR2 reads YYNGEE. The CDR3 is 15 amino acids. V shed 4 bases, J shed 3 bases, and the junction held 7 bases outside the gene matches. As DNA, the CDR3 is TGTGCCAGCAGCCCTCCCGGGGGGGGGACAGATACGCAGTATTTT. Residues: CASSPPGGGTDTQYF.